This T cell receptor (beta chain) was recovered during a study of response to subunit inactivated influenza vaccine. Remarks on this clonotype: As yet, its antigen is unknown.

One entry per CDR3 protein, called by TCRdb with MiXCR from the RT-PCR reads. Of some 520,000 distinct CDR3 sequences listed, about 15% were seen once; the top ten hold approximately 3%. The length of the CDR3 is 14 residues. Germline V gives CDR1 KGHSH, CDR2 LQKENI. Trimming removed 3 bases from V and 1 base from J, with 9 bases in between. Study-wide findings and caveats: Few new T cells, the authors suggested, are recruited by each seasonal influenza vaccination.

The sequence was obtained from a man aged 50 to 69 who received an inactivated influenza vaccine. Sequencing was performed on CD4+ T cells sorted from PBMCs, taken about 24 months after vaccination. This sequence joins TRBV18 and TRBJ2-5; TRBD1 is a possible D gene (5 bases). CDR3 in amino acids: CASSPSRVQETQYF. CDR3 nucleotide sequence: TGTGCCAGCTCACCTTCCAGGGTCCAAGAGACCCAGTACTTC.